These 27 T cell receptor beta chains came from one sample sequenced in a study of blood T cell repertoires in COVID-19. TCRdb's copy holds only in-frame clones and misses some; the assay was immunoSEQ multiplex PCR. This table has approximately 88,000 clones, 85% appearing once. The sample taken for sequencing was peripheral blood. These receptors were collected from a woman aged 70-85 years with acute or convalescent COVID-19.

CDR3 in amino acids: CASSLSGLTNTGELFF. The CDR3 nucleotides read TGTGCCAGCAGTCTTAGCGGGTTAACGAACACCGGGGAGCTGTTTTTT. This chain joins TRBV7-2 and TRBJ2-2; 7 bases are shared with TRBD2. The CDR3 totals 16 residues. V was clipped by 6 bases and J by 0 bases; unmatched bases: 7. The germline CDR1 and CDR2 sequences are SGHTA and FQGNSA. The entire variable domain, with the rest obtained from reference TRBV7-2 and TRBJ2-2, is as follows: GAGVSQSPSNKVTEKGKDVELRCDPISGHTALYWYRQSLGQGLEFLIYFQGNSAPDKSGLPSDRFSAERTGGSVSTLTIQRTQQEDSAVYLCASSLSGLTNTGELFFGEGSRLTVL.

This clone is a singleton in its sample. V gene TRBV13 combines with J gene TRBJ2-5, with TRBD2 identical over 12 bases. V dropped 5 bases and J dropped 5; count of bases not matched to a gene: 12. CDR1 and CDR2 (germline): PRHDT, FYEKMQ (reference sequence). The CDR3 is 17 residues long. The CDR3 DNA reads TGTGCCAGCAGCCAATCCTGGACTAGCGGGGAGGGGGAGACCCAGTACTTC. This sequence encodes CASSQSWTSGEGETQYF.

The chain combines TRBV5-6 with TRBJ1-2; tentatively, D is TRBD1 (5 bases). Per germline, CDR1 SGHDT and CDR2 YYEEEE. This CDR3 contains 14 residues. The V end was cut by 2 bases, the J end by 8 bases, with 16 bases between. CDR3 residues: CASSFGGAAGGYTF. Written as DNA, the CDR3 is TGTGCCAGCAGCTTTGGCGGGGCCGCGGGGGGCTACACCTTC.

Remarks on this clone: A junction boundary mismatches the germline segment, possibly from a read error. The gene calls are TRBV15 and TRBJ1-2; tentatively, D is TRBD1 (5 bases). The germline gives CDR1 LNHNV, CDR2 YYDKDF (reference sequence). This CDR3 region has 15 residues. CDR3 region: CATSGERRGGNGYTF. In DNA form, the CDR3 reads TGTGCCACCAGCGGAGAGAGGAGGGGTGGTAATGGCTACACCTTC.

The chain recombines TRBV4-1 with TRBJ2-4; 7 bases align to TRBD2. CDR3 length: 16 amino acids. Germline lookup yields CDR1 MGHRA and CDR2 YSYEKL. V lost 4 bases and J lost 6; bases outside the gene matches: 12. The CDR3 DNA sequence: TGCGCCAGCAGCCTAGAAGGTGGGACTATGGGAAACATTCAGTACTTC. This translates into CASSLEGGTMGNIQYF.

This clone has more than one count but fewer than ten. CDR3 DNA: TGTGCCCCAGGGGGTACAGGGTCCGTCTTCGAGAACACTGAAGCTTTCTTT. It specifies CAPGGTGSVFENTEAFF. The rearrangement joins TRBV5-6 to TRBJ1-1; 7 bases map to TRBD1. CDR1 and CDR2 from the germline V gene are SGHDT and YYEEEE. The CDR3 consists of 17 residues. V lost 10 bases, J lost 1 base, and 19 bases stayed unmatched.

This clone has just one count. This chain links TRBV13 with TRBJ2-7; D not resolved. This CDR3 contains 12 residues. Trimming took 5 bases from V and 0 from J, leaving 5 bases between them. CDR1 is PRHDT, CDR2 FYEKMQ, per germline (reference sequence). The CDR3 spells CASSISSYEQYV. The CDR3 DNA is TGTGCCAGCAGCATTAGCTCCTACGAGCAGTACGTC.

In this sample, this clone is medium-sized. The J gene is TRBJ1-6, the V gene TRBV6-5, with a possible D match to TRBD1 (5 bases). CDR1 and CDR2 from the germline V gene are MNHEY and SVGAGI. V lost 10 bases and J 9 bases, leaving 19 bases between the germline ends. CDR3 length equals 14 residues. CDR3 loop: CATLRKGQGSPLHF. The CDR3 nucleotides are TGTGCCACCCTGCGGAAAGGTCAGGGTTCACCCCTCCACTTT.

This rearrangement joins TRBV4-1 to TRBJ2-5; possible D gene TRBD1, 6 bases. The CDR3 is 14 residues long. Germline values: CDR1 MGHRA, CDR2 YSYEKL. The V and J ends lost 1 base and 4 bases respectively, with 10 bases between them. The CDR3 reads CASSQVTGRETQYF. CDR3 nucleotides: TGCGCCAGCAGCCAAGTCACAGGGCGAGAGACCCAGTACTTC.

This clone was recorded only once. V usage is TRBV11-3 and J usage is TRBJ1-2; perhaps TRBD1 as D (6 bases). The CDR3 runs to 14 residues. Germline CDR1 SGHNT, CDR2 YENEEA. Trimming removed 5 bases from V and 8 bases from J, with 18 bases in between. The CDR3 DNA sequence: TGTGCCAGCAGCCGCCCGACAGGATCGGAGGGCTACACCTTC. It codes for CASSRPTGSEGYTF.

The chain employs TRBV6-1 and TRBJ2-7; no clear D. CDR3 length: 13 amino acids. V shed 6 bases and J shed 9 bases, with 18 bases lying between them. CDR1 and CDR2 (germline): MNHNS, SASEGT. The CDR3 region has the DNA TGTGCCAGCAGCCCTTCTGAGTTTTATTGGCAGTACGTC. Its protein is CASSPSEFYWQYV.

CDR3 protein: CASNIMETQYF. The CDR3 DNA reads as TGTGCCAGCAACATCATGGAGACCCAGTACTTC. The gene calls are TRBV7-2 and TRBJ2-5; no clear D gene. The germline gives CDR1 SGHTA, CDR2 FQGNSA. The V gene lost 7 bases and the J gene lost 5 bases, with 8 bases spanning the gap. CDR3 length: 11 residues.

The CDR3 protein is CASSPGLGEKLFF. CDR3 nucleotides: TGTGCCAGCTCTCCAGGACTGGGGGAAAAACTGTTTTTT. The chain is built from TRBV18 and TRBJ1-4; D not resolved. CDR3 length: 13 residues. Germline V CDR1 and CDR2: KGHSH, LQKENI. V gave up 6 bases and J gave up 8 bases, with 13 bases separating them.

This sequence joins TRBV19 and TRBJ1-5; perhaps TRBD1 as D (6 bases). Germline lookup yields CDR1 LNHDA and CDR2 SQIVND (reference sequence). The CDR3 totals 21 residues. V gave up 2 bases and J gave up 0 bases, with 26 bases separating them. The CDR3 sequence: CASSIRPGGTGSAYSNQPQHF. The CDR3 DNA is TGTGCCAGTAGTATACGGCCTGGTGGAACAGGGTCCGCATATAGCAATCAGCCCCAGCATTTT. The full variable domain, completed using reference TRBV19 and TRBJ1-5, is DGGITQSPKYLFRKEGQNVTLSCEQNLNHDAMYWYRQDPGQGLRLIYYSQIVNDFQKGDIAEGYSVSREKKESFPLTVTSAQKNPTAFYLCASSIRPGGTGSAYSNQPQHFGDGTRLSIL.

The chain is built from TRBV6-1 and TRBJ1-5; 7 bases match TRBD1. V was clipped by 1 base and J by 3 bases; unmatched bases: 6. CDR1 is MNHNS, CDR2 SASEGT, per germline. The CDR3 runs 16 residues. CDR3: CASSEGLGGTNQPQHF. The CDR3, as DNA: TGTGCCAGCAGTGAAGGTTTAGGGGGCACCAATCAGCCCCAGCATTTT.

The chain couples TRBV29-1 to TRBJ2-5, with 9 positions matching TRBD2. The CDR3 has 13 residues. V shed 6 bases, J shed 1 base, and the junction held 3 bases outside the gene matches. CDR1 is SQVTM and CDR2 is ANQGSEA in the germline V gene. The CDR3 coding sequence is TGCAGCGTCTCGACTAGCGGCCAAGAGACCCAGTACTTC. Encoded protein: CSVSTSGQETQYF.

The J gene is TRBJ1-1, the V gene TRBV7-9; 7 nucleotides line up with TRBD1. The CDR3 runs to 14 residues. The V segment lost 4 bases and the J segment 7 bases; nucleotides outside the gene matches: 9. Germline V CDR1 and CDR2: SEHNR, FQNEAQ (reference sequence). The CDR3 protein is CASSSRDRYLEAFF. The CDR3 nucleotides read TGTGCCAGCAGCTCCCGGGACAGATACCTTGAAGCTTTCTTT.

The CDR3 region has the DNA TGTGCCAGCAGGGAATCCGGGACAGTCCCCACCGGGGAGCTGTTTTTT. Amino acid sequence: CASRESGTVPTGELFF. V usage is TRBV27 and J usage is TRBJ2-2; 7 bases line up with TRBD1. There are 16 residues in the CDR3. V lost 6 bases, J lost 4 bases, and 11 bases stayed unmatched. Germline CDR1 and CDR2: MNHEY and SMNVEV (reference sequence).

V usage is TRBV6-5 and J usage is TRBJ2-5; weak D call: TRBD1 (5 bases). With 1 base removed from V and 1 base from J, the gap between germline ends came to 13 bases. Germline V gives CDR1 MNHEY, CDR2 SVGAGI. This CDR3 spans 16 amino acids. The chain's CDR3 is CASSYWGGSIQETQYF. For the CDR3, the DNA is TGTGCCAGCAGTTACTGGGGCGGATCTATCCAAGAGACCCAGTACTTC.

V is TRBV11-3 and J is TRBJ2-1, with 9 bases identical to TRBD2. This CDR3 is built from 15 residues. V trimming: 0 bases; J trimming: 9 bases; junction bases outside the gene matches: 6. In germline, CDR1 is SGHNT, CDR2 YENEEA. The CDR3 is CASSLEGGGAGEQFF. The CDR3 nucleotides read TGTGCCAGCAGCTTAGAGGGCGGGGGGGCCGGTGAGCAGTTCTTC.

The V and J genes are TRBV28 and TRBJ1-2, with 9 bases fitting TRBD1. This CDR3 is 16 amino acids long. V was pared by 4 bases and J by 4 bases, with 10 bases of the junction left unmatched. The germline CDR1 and CDR2 sequences are MDHEN and SYDVKM. CDR3 sequence (DNA): TGTGCCAGCAGTTCCCCCGGGACAGGGAAACGCTATGGCTACACCTTC. Its protein is CASSSPGTGKRYGYTF.

This rearrangement joins TRBV24-1 to TRBJ2-2; tentative D call: TRBD2 (5 bases). V was clipped by 5 bases and J by 8 bases, with 14 bases between them. The CDR3 has 14 residues. Looked up from germline, CDR1 is KGHDR and CDR2 is SFDVKD. CDR3 DNA: TGTGCCACCAGTGCGGACCGCCTAGCAGGGGAGCTGTTTTTT. Its translation: CATSADRLAGELFF.

The genes are TRBV2 and TRBJ1-1; perhaps TRBD1 as D (6 bases). The germline CDR1 and CDR2 sequences are SNHLY and FYNNEI. This CDR3 spans 17 amino acids. V lost 6 bases to trimming and J lost 6 bases, with 26 bases between them. The CDR3: CASRPGQGRERGAEAFF. In DNA form, the CDR3 reads TGTGCCAGCAGACCGGGACAAGGCCGAGAGCGGGGGGCTGAAGCTTTCTTT.

In its sample, this clone was seen once. The rearrangement links TRBV7-2 to TRBJ1-4, with 11 bases lining up with TRBD1. V lost 5 bases and J lost 8; bases outside the gene matches: 7. The CDR3 has 15 amino acids. Per germline, CDR1 SGHTA and CDR2 FQGNSA. CDR3 in amino acids: CASSEPGQGEEKLFF. CDR3 nucleotide sequence: TGTGCCAGCAGCGAACCGGGACAGGGGGAAGAAAAACTGTTTTTT.

This chain uses TRBV3-1 (or the pseudogene TRBV3-2) with TRBJ2-1, with 7 bases that match TRBD2. V trimming: 6 bases; J trimming: 5 bases; junction bases outside the gene matches: 10. The CDR3 is 15 amino acids. The V gene's germline CDR1 is LGHDT and CDR2 YNNKEL (reference sequence). In DNA, the CDR3 is TGTGCCAGCAGTCAGGAGTGGGGGGGAGACAATGAGCAGTTCTTC. Residues: CASSQEWGGDNEQFF.

About this clone: The sample has other DNA sequences that encode this CDR3 too. The DNA of the CDR3 is TGTGCCAGCAGTTACTCGAAGCAGGGGACCACTGAAGCTTTCTTT. This gives the protein CASSYSKQGTTEAFF. The chain recombines TRBV6-5 with TRBJ1-1; weak D call: TRBD1 (6 bases). The CDR3 contains 15 residues. From germline, CDR1 is MNHEY and CDR2 SVGAGI. Deletions cut 0 bases from V and 4 bases from J, with 12 bases between.

This rearrangement joins TRBV10-1 to TRBJ1-2; TRBD1 matches 7 bases. The V gene end was trimmed by 5 bases and the J gene end by 5 bases; junction bases not matched to a gene: 5. The CDR3 runs 13 residues. Germline values: CDR1 WNHNN, CDR2 SYGVQD (reference sequence). This CDR3 reads CASSPGTAYGYTF. The CDR3 coding sequence is TGCGCCAGCAGTCCCGGGACAGCGTATGGCTACACCTTC.